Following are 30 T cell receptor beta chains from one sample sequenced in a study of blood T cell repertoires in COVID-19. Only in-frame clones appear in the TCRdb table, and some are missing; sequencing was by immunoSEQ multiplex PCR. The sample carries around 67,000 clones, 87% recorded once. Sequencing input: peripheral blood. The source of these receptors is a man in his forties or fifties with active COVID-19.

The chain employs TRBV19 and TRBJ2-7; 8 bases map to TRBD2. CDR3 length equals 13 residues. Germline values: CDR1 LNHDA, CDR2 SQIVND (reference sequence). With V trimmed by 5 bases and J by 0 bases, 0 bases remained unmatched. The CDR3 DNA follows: TGTGCCAGTAGTGGGACTAGCTCCTACGAGCAGTACTTC. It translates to CASSGTSSYEQYF.

This chain's CDR3 is CASSLAGQGGETQYF. The CDR3 DNA reads TGTGCCAGCAGCTTAGCGGGACAGGGAGGGGAGACCCAGTACTTC. V usage is TRBV7-8 and J usage is TRBJ2-5; 9 bases map to TRBD1. V was clipped by 0 bases and J by 5 bases; unmatched bases: 4. The CDR3 contains 15 residues. Germline values: CDR1 SGHVS, CDR2 FQNEAQ.

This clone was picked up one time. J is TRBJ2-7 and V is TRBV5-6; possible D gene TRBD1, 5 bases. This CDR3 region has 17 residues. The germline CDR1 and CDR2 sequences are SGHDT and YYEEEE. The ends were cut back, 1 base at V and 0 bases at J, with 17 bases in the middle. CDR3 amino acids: CASSLPSGIGASYEQYF. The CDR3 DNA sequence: TGTGCCAGCAGCTTGCCCTCAGGGATTGGGGCCTCCTACGAGCAGTACTTC.

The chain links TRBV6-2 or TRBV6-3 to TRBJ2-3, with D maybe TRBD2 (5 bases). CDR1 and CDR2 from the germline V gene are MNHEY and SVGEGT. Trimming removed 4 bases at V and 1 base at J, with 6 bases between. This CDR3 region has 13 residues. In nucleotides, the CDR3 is TGTGCCAGCAGTTTAGCGCGCACAGATACGCAGTATTTT. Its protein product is CASSLARTDTQYF.

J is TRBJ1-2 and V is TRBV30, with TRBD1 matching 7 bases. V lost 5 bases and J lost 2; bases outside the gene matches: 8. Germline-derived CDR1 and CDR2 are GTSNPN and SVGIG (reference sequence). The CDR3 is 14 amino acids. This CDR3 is CAWSSGTVNYGYTF. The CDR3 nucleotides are TGTGCCTGGTCCTCCGGGACAGTGAACTATGGCTACACCTTC.

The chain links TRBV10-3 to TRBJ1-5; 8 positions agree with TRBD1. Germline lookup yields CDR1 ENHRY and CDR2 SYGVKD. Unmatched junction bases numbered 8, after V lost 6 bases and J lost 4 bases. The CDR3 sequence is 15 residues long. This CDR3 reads CAISEDRGGNQPQHF. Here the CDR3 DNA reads TGTGCCATCAGCGAAGACAGGGGAGGAAATCAGCCCCAGCATTTT.

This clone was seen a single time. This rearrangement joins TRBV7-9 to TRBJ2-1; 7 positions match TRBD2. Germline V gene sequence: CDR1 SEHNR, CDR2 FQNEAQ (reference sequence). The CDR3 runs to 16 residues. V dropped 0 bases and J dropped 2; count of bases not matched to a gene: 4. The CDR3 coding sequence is TGTGCCAGCAGCTTAGCGGCGGGAGCCCCCTACAATGAGCAGTTCTTC. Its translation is CASSLAAGAPYNEQFF.

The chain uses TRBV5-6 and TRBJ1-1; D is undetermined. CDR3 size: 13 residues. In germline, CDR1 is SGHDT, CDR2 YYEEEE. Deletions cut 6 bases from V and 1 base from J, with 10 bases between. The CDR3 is CASIRWANTEAFF. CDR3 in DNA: TGTGCCAGCATACGGTGGGCGAACACTGAAGCTTTCTTT.

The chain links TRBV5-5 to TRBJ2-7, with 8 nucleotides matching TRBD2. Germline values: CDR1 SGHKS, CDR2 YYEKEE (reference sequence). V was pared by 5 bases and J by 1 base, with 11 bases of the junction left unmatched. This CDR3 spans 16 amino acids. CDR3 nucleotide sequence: TGTGCCAGCAGGATTAGAGAGAGCGGGAGTTCCTACGAGCAGTACTTC. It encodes CASRIRESGSSYEQYF.

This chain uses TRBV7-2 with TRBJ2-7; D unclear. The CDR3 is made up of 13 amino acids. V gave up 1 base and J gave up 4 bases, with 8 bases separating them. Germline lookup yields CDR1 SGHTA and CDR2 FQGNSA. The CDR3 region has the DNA TGTGCCAGCAGCTTAGGAGCCTCGTACGAGCAGTACTTC. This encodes CASSLGASYEQYF.

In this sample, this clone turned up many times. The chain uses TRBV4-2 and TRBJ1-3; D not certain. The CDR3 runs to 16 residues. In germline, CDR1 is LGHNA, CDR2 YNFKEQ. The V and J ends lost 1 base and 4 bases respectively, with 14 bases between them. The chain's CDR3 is CASSQVAGSEGNTIYF. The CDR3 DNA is TGTGCCAGCAGCCAAGTTGCTGGCAGCGAGGGAAACACCATATATTTT.

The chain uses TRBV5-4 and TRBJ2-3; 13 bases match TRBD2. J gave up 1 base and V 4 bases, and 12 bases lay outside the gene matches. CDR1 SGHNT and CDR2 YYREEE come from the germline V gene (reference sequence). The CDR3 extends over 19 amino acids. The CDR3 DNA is TGTGCCAGCAGCGGGGGAACTAGCGGGAGGGCGCCCGGCACAGATACGCAGTATTTT. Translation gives CASSGGTSGRAPGTDTQYF.

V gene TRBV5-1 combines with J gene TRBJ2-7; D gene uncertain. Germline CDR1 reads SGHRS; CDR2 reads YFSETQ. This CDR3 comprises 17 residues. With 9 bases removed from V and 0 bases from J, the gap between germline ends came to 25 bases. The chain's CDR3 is CATPILFRAEVSYEQYF. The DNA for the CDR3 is TGCGCCACCCCGATATTGTTCCGCGCCGAGGTCTCCTACGAGCAGTACTTC.

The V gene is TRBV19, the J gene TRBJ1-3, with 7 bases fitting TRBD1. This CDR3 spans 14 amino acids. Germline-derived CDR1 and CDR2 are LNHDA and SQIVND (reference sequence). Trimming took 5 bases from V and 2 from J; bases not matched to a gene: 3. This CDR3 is CASSLTGPGNTIYF. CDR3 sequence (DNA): TGTGCCAGTAGTCTGACAGGGCCTGGAAACACCATATATTTT.

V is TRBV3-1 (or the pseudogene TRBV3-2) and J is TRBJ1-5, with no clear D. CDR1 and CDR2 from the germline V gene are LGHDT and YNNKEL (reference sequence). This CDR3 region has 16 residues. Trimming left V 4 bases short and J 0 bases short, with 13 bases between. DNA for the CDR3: TGTGCCAGCAGCCGTGGAGCGGGGATTAGCAATCAGCCCCAGCATTTT. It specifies CASSRGAGISNQPQHF.

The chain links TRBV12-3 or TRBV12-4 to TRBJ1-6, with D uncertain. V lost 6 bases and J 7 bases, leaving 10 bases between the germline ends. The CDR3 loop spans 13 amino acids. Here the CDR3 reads CASSDSENSPLHF. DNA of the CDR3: TGTGCCAGCAGCGATTCTGAGAATTCACCCCTCCACTTT.

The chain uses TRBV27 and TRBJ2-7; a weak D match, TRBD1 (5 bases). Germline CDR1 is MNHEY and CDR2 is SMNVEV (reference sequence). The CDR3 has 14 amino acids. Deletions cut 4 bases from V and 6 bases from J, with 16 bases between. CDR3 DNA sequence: TGTGCCAGCAGTTCCTTTACAGGAGTGGCCGAGCAGTACTTC. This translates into CASSSFTGVAEQYF.

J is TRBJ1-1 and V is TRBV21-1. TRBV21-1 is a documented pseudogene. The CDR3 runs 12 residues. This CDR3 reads CASNEIGGGAFF. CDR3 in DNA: TGTGCCAGCAACGAAATAGGGGGGGGAGCTTTCTTT.

The CDR3 DNA reads TGTGCCAGCTCACCAGGGAGACAGGGGGTGGACGAGCAGTACTTC. Translation gives CASSPGRQGVDEQYF. V gene TRBV18 combines with J gene TRBJ2-7; TRBD1 agrees at 9 bases. J gave up 5 bases and V 2 bases, and 7 bases lay outside the gene matches. The germline V gene has CDR1 KGHSH and CDR2 LQKENI. The CDR3 totals 15 residues. Together with reference TRBV18 and TRBJ2-7, the CDR3 gives the full variable domain: NAGVMQNPRHLVRRRGQEARLRCSPMKGHSHVYWYRQLPEEGLKFMVYLQKENIIDESGMPKERFSAEFPKEGPSILRIQQVVRGDSAAYFCASSPGRQGVDEQYFGPGTRLTVT.

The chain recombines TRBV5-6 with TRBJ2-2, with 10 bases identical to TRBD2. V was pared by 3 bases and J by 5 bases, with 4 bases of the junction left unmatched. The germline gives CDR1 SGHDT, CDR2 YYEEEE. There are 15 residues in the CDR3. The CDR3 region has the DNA TGTGCCAGCAGCTGGCTAGCGGGAGAGACCGGGGAGCTGTTTTTT. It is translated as CASSWLAGETGELFF.

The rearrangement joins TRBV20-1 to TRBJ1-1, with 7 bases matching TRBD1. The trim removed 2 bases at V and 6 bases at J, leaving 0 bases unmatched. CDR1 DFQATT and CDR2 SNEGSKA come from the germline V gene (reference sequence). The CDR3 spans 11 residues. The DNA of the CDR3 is TGCAGTGCTAGACAGGGGGCTGAAGCTTTCTTT. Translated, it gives CSARQGAEAFF.

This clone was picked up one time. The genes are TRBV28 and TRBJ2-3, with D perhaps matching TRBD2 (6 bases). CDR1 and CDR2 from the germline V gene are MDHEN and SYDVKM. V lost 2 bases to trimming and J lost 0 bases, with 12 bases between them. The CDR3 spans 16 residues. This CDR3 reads CASSLGAGWSTDTQYF. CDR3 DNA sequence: TGTGCCAGCAGTTTAGGGGCGGGATGGAGCACAGATACGCAGTATTTT.

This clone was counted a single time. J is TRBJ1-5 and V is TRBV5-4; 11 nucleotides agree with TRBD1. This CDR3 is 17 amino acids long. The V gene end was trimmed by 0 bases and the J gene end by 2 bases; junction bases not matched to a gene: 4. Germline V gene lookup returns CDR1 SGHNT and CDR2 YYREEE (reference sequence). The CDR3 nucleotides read TGTGCCAGCAGCTTGGGGGGACAGGGGGTGGGCAATCAGCCCCAGCATTTT. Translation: CASSLGGQGVGNQPQHF.

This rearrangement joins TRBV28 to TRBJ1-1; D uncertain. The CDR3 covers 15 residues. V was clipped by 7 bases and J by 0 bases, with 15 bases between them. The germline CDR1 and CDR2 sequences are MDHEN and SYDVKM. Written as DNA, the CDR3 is TGTGCCAGCAAGATGTCGGGGTCTGTGAACACTGAAGCTTTCTTT. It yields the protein CASKMSGSVNTEAFF.

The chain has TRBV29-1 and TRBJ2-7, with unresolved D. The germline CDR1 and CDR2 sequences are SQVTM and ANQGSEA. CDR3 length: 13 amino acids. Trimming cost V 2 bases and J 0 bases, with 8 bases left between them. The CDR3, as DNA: TGCAGCGTTGAAACTACGGGCTCCTACGAGCAGTACTTC. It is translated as CSVETTGSYEQYF.

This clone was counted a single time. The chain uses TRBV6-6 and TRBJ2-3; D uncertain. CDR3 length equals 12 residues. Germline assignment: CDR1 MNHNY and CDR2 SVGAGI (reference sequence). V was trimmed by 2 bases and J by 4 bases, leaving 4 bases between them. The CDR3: CASSYGPDTQYF. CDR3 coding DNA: TGTGCCAGCAGTTACGGGCCAGATACGCAGTATTTT.

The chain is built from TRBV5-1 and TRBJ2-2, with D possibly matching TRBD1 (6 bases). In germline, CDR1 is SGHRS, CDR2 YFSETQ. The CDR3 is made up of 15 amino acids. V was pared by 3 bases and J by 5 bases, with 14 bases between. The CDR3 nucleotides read TGCGCCAGCAGCTCGAGGACAGATCGGACCGGGGAGCTGTTTTTT. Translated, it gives CASSSRTDRTGELFF.

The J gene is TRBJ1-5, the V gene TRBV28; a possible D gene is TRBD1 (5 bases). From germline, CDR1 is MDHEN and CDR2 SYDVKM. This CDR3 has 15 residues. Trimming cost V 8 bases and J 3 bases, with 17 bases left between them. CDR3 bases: TGTGCCAGCGGATATATGGGGCATTACAATCAGCCCCAGCATTTT. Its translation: CASGYMGHYNQPQHF.

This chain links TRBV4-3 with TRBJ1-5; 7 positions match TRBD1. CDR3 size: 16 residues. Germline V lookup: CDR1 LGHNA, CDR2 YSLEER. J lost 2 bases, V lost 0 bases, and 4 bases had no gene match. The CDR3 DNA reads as TGCGCCAGCAGCCAAGAAGGGGGCTGGGGCAATCAGCCCCAGCATTTT. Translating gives CASSQEGGWGNQPQHF.

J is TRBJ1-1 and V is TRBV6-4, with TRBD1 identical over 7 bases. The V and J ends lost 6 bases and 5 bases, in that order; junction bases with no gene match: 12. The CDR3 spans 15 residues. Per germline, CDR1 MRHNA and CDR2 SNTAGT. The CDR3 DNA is TGTGCCAGCAGCCCCGGCGCGACAGGGAGAACTGAAGCTTTCTTT. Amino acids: CASSPGATGRTEAFF.